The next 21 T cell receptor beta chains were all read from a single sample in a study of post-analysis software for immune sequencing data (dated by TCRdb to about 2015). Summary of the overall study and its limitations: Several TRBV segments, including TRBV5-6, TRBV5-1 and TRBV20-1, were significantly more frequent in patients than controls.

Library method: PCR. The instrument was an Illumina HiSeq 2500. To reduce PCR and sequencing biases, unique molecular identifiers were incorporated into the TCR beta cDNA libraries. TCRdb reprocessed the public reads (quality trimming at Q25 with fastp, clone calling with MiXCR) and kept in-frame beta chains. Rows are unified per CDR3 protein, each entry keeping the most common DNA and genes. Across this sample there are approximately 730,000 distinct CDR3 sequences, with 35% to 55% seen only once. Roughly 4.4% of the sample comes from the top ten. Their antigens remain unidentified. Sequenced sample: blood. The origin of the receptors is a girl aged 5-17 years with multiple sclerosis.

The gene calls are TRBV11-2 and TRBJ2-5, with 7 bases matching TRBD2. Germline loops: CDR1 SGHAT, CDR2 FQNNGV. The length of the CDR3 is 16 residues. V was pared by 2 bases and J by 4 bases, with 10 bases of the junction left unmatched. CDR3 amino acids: CASSLWASGWGETQYF. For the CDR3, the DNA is TGTGCCAGCAGCTTATGGGCTAGCGGTTGGGGAGAGACCCAGTACTTC.

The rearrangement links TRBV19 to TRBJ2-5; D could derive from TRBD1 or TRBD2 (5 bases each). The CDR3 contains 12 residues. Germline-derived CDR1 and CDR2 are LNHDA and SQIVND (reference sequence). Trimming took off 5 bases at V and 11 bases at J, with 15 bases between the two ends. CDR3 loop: CASSPGPNEQYF. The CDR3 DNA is TGTGCCAGTAGTCCGGGGCCCAATGAGCAGTACTTC. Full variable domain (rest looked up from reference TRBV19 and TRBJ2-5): DGGITQSPKYLFRKEGQNVTLSCEQNLNHDAMYWYRQDPGQGLRLIYYSQIVNDFQKGDIAEGYSVSREKKESFPLTVTSAQKNPTAFYLCASSPGPNEQYFGPGTRLLVL.

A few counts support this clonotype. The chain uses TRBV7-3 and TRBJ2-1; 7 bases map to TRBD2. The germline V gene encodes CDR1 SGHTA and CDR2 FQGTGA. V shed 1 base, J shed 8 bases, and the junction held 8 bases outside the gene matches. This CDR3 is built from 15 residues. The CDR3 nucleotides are TGTGCCAGCAGCTTAAAAGCGGGGTGGTTGGATGAGCAGTTCTTC. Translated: CASSLKAGWLDEQFF.

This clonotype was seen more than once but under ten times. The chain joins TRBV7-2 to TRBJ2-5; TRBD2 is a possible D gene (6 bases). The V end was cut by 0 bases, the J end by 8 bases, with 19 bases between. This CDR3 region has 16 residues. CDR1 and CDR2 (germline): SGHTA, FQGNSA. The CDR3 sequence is CASSLASGGASGTQYF. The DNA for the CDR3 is TGTGCCAGCAGCTTAGCGTCTGGCGGGGCTAGTGGAACCCAGTACTTC.

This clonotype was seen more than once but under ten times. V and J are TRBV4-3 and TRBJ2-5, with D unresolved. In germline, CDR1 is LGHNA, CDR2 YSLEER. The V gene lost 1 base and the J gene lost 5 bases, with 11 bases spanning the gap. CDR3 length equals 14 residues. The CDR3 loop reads CASSQAVGSETQYF. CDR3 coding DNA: TGCGCCAGCAGCCAAGCGGTGGGTTCGGAGACCCAGTACTTC.

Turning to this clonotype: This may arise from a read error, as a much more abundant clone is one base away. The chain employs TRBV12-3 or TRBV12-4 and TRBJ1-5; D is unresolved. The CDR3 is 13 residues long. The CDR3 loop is CTSSFGPNQPQHF. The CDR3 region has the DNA TGTACCAGCAGTTTTGGCCCCAATCAGCCCCAGCATTTT.

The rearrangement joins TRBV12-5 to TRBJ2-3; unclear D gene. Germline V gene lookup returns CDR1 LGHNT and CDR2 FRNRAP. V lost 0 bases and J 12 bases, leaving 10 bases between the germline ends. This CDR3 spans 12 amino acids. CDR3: CASGLVPAEQYF. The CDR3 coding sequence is TGTGCTAGTGGTTTGGTACCGGCGGAACAGTATTTT.

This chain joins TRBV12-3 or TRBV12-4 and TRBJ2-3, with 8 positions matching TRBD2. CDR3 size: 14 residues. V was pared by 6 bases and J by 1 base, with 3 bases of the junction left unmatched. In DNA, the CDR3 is TGTGCCAGCAGCACAGCGGGAGGCACAGATACGCAGTATTTT. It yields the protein CASSTAGGTDTQYF.

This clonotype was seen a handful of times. The CDR3 region is CASSPGQGYEKLFF. The CDR3 DNA follows: TGTGCCAGCAGCCCGGGACAGGGATATGAAAAACTGTTTTTT. The V and J genes are TRBV6-5 and TRBJ1-4; 9 bases are a match to TRBD1. The CDR3 is 14 residues long. CDR1 is MNHEY, CDR2 SVGAGI, per germline. V trimming: 6 bases; J trimming: 6 bases; junction bases outside the gene matches: 5.

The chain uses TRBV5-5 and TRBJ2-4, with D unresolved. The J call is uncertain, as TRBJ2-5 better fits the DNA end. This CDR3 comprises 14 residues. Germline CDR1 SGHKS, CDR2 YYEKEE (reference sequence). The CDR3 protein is CASSLELFQETQYF. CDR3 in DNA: TGTGCCAGCAGCTTGGAGCTCTTTCAAGAGACCCAGTACTTC.

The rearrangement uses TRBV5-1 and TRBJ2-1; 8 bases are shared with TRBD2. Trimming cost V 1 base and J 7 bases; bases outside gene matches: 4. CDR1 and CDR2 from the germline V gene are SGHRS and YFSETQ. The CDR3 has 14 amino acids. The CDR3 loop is CASSLWGLGNEQFF. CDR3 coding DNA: TGCGCCAGCAGCTTGTGGGGACTAGGGAATGAGCAGTTCTTC.

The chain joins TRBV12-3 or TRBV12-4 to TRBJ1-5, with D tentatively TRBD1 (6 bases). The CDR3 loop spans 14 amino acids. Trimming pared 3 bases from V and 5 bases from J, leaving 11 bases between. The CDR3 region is CASSFLGAHQPQHF. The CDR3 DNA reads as TGTGCCAGCAGTTTTTTGGGGGCTCATCAGCCCCAGCATTTT.

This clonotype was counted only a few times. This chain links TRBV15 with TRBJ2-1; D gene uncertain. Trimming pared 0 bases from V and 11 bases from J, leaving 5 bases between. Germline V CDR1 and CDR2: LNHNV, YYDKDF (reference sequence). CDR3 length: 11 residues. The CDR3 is CATSRDSQQFF. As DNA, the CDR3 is TGTGCCACCAGCAGAGATAGTCAGCAGTTCTTC.

CDR3 in amino acids: CSVAPRGLTDTQYF. CDR3 DNA sequence: TGCAGCGTGGCCCCCCGGGGGCTAACAGATACGCAGTATTTT. The chain uses TRBV29-1 and TRBJ2-3; perhaps D is TRBD1 or TRBD2 (6 bases each). V was trimmed by 6 bases and J by 3 bases, leaving 16 bases between them. CDR1 SQVTM and CDR2 ANQGSEA come from the germline V gene. This CDR3 has 14 residues.

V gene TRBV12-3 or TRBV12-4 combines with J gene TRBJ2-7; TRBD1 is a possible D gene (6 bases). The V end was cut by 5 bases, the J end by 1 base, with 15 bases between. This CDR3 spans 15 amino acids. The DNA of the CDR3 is TGTGCCAGCAGTCCCGGGACACCGAAGTCCTACGAGCAGTACTTC. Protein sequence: CASSPGTPKSYEQYF.

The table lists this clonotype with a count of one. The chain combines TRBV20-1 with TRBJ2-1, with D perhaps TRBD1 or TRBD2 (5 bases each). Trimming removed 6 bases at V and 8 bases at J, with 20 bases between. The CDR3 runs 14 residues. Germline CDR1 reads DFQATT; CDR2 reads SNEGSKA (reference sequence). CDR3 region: CSARYGTNPYEQFF. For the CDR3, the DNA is TGCAGTGCCCGTTACGGGACCAACCCATATGAGCAGTTCTTC.

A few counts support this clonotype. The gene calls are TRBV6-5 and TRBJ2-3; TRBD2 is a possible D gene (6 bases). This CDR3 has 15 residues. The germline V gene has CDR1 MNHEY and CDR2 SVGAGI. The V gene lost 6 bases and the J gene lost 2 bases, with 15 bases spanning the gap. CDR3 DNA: TGTGCCAGCAGCCGAAGGGCGGGGTTCACAGATACGCAGTATTTT. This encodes CASSRRAGFTDTQYF.

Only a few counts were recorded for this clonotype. Here the CDR3 reads CASSPGTGAMETQYF. As DNA, the CDR3 is TGTGCCAGCTCACCGGGGACAGGGGCCATGGAGACCCAGTACTTC. The J gene is TRBJ2-5, the V gene TRBV18; 10 bases fit TRBD1. Per germline, CDR1 KGHSH and CDR2 LQKENI. With 3 bases clipped from V and 5 bases from J, the junction kept 6 bases outside the gene matches. This CDR3 is built from 15 residues.

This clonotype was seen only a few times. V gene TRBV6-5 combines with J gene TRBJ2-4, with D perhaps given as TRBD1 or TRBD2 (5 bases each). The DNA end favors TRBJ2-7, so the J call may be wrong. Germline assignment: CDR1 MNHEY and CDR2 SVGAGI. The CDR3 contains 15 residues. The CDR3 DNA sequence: TGTGCCAGCAGTTACTCGCCGGGGCCACACACCGAGCAGTACTTC. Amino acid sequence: CASSYSPGPHTEQYF.

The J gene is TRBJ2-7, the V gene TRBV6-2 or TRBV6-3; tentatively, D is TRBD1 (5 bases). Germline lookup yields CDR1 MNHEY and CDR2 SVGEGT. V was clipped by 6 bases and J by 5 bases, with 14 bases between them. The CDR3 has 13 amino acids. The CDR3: CASRSRGLDEQYF. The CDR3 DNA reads TGTGCCAGCAGATCAAGGGGATTGGACGAGCAGTACTTC.

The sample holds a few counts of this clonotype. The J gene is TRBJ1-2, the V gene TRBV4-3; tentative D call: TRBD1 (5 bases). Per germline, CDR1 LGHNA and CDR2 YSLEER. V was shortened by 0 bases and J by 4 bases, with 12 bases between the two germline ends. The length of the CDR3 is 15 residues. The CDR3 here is CASSQDMGPPYGYTF. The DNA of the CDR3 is TGCGCCAGCAGCCAAGATATGGGGCCCCCCTATGGCTACACCTTC.